This T cell receptor beta chain was sequenced for a study of T cells after yellow fever vaccination. The germline V gene has CDR1 MDHEN and CDR2 SYDVKM. The J segment lost 9 bases and the V segment lost 2 bases, leaving 14 bases of the junction unmatched. CDR3 length: 17 residues. Overall study findings and caveats: The appearance of a small share of clonotypes in both CD4 and CD8 compartments was observed. Clones from primary vaccination mostly reappeared after the booster (96% CD4, approximately 86% CD8). Peak timing came faster in the weaker secondary response, day 5 versus 15.

Regarding this clonotype: Its antigen is unidentified.

It was through 5'RACE template switching that TCR cDNA was made, with a universal primer site and UMIs added. TCRdb processed the 5' RACE reads anew with MiXCR; each CDR3 protein has one entry. The table has some 240,000 distinct CDR3 sequences, less than 3.5% seen once. This receptor was identified in a man younger than 35 who received the YFV17D yellow fever vaccine. This chain joins TRBV28 and TRBJ2-5, with 11 bases matching TRBD2. This specimen consisted of CD4+ T cells sorted from PBMCs, obtained 10 days after the yellow fever booster vaccination. As DNA, the CDR3 is TGTGCCAGCAGTTTACTAGTAGCGGGGGGGACAAGTGGGGCCCAGTACTTC. This gives the protein CASSLLVAGGTSGAQYF.